Listed below are T cell receptor beta chains from one sample, sequenced in a study of shared clonotypes between healthy human individuals. The protocol was immunoSEQ multiplex PCR, while the TCRdb copy is restricted to in-frame clones and leaves out a portion. The sample has about 980,000 clones; 76% are singletons. The sequencing sample was made of memory CD4+ T cells sorted from blood. Every receptor here comes from a man younger than 35 in good health. Each CDR3 is given with its conserved first and last residue. A D gene is named only where the DNA matches it firmly. Size tells how often a clone was seen (once, few, many) or the class of an expanded clone, and some rows leave it out.

V gene	J gene	D gene	clone size	CDR3 DNA	CDR3 protein
TRBV5-4	TRBJ2-3	NA	NA	TGTGCCAGCAGCCCGGCAAACCTACAGACAGATACGCAGTATTTT	CASSPANLQTDTQYF
TRBV28	TRBJ1-4	NA	NA	TGTGCCAGCAGTCCTATGACAGGCATTGATGAAAAACTGTTTTTT	CASSPMTGIDEKLFF
TRBV27	TRBJ2-7	NA	NA	TGTGCCAGCAGTAGGAGAGGCGCCTACGAGCAGTACTTC	CASSRRGAYEQYF
TRBV19	TRBJ1-2	TRBD1	few	TGTGCCAGTAGTGGACAGGGGGCGAACTATGGCTACACCTTC	CASSGQGANYGYTF
TRBV2	TRBJ2-7	NA	few	TGTGCCAGCAGTGAATATCAACAAGGCGTAGAGCAGTACTTC	CASSEYQQGVEQYF
TRBV11-2	TRBJ2-3	NA	NA	TGTGCCAGCAGCCCCCGGGCAGGTGGGCAGGTAGATACGCAGTATTTT	CASSPRAGGQVDTQYF
TRBV30	TRBJ1-5	NA	NA	TGTGCCTGGAGTAGCGGGGGTAATCAGCCCCAGCATTTT	CAWSSGGNQPQHF
TRBV4-3	TRBJ1-1	NA	NA	TGCGCCAGCAGCCAAGGTGCGACAGTAAACACTGAAGCTTTCTTT	CASSQGATVNTEAFF
TRBV27	TRBJ2-7	TRBD2	NA	TGTGCCAGCAGTTTATTTGAACTAGCGGGAGGGCAGGGGGAGCAGTACTTC	CASSLFELAGGQGEQYF
TRBV7-8	TRBJ2-7	NA	NA	TGTGCCAGCAGCCCTCGCATGACGTCCTCCTGGGAGCAGTACTTC	CASSPRMTSSWEQYF
TRBV28	TRBJ1-2	NA	NA	TGTGCCAGCAGTTTCCTCGAGATGGCAGTCTCTAATGGCTACACCTTC	CASSFLEMAVSNGYTF
TRBV5-1	TRBJ1-1	TRBD1	once	TGCGCCAGCACAAAGGGACAGGCCAACACTGAAGCTTTCTTT	CASTKGQANTEAFF
TRBV4-3	TRBJ1-2	NA	many	TGCGCCAGCAGCCAGGGAGTCCAGGGTGGCTACACCTTC	CASSQGVQGGYTF
TRBV19	TRBJ2-5	TRBD2	NA	TGTGCCAGTAGTTCCTGGACTAGCGGGGGGCAAGAGACCCAGTACTTC	CASSSWTSGGQETQYF
TRBV5-1	TRBJ1-1	NA	NA	TGCGCCAGCAGCTTCGCGACCCCCGGGACTGAAGCTTTCTTT	CASSFATPGTEAFF
TRBV10-3	TRBJ1-2	NA	NA	TGTGCCATCAGTGAGTCGATAGGGAATGGCTACACCTTC	CAISESIGNGYTF